Listed here is a single TCR beta chain. Its target is unknown. The data belong to a study of shared clonotypes between healthy human individuals. Whole-study findings and limits: About 5% of naive CD4 clonotypes were shared across several donors.

On sorted subsets, replicate PCRs used about 200 ng DNA, or some 27,000 T cell genomes. In the original processing: Owing to the provision of junction-only sequences devoid of quality scores by immunoSEQ, filtering differed. Assay: immunoSEQ multiplex PCR; the TCRdb copy retains only in-frame clones and omits some. The V and J calls and clone size come from that table; D and trimming were worked out from the DNA. This sample has 660,000 or so clones; approximately 96% occur once, and the top ten carry 0.095% to 0.13%. There are 17 residues in the CDR3. Trimming shortened V by 6 bases and J by 0 bases, and 18 bases separated the two germline ends. Germline V gene lookup returns CDR1 MDHEN and CDR2 SYDVKM. Cells designated naive CD8 were CD45RO-negative and were positively selected for CCR7, with terminally differentiated effector memory CD45RA+ cells excluded. Donors comprised healthy HIV-negative adults lacking recent acute infections or vaccinations.

This clonotype originated in a woman aged 25 to 45 in good health. Sequenced sample: naive CD8+ T cells sorted from blood. The chain joins TRBV28 to TRBJ1-5; D gene unclear. This CDR3 is CASRPQRMKYSNQPQHF. CDR3 coding DNA: TGTGCCAGCAGGCCCCAGAGGATGAAATATAGCAATCAGCCCCAGCATTTT.